This T cell receptor (beta chain) was captured in a study of T-cell memory formation after mild COVID-19. General study results and limits: Memory cells collected pre-infection included some clones that later responded, suggesting cross-reactive memory joined.

The CDR3 is 12 amino acids. The germline V gene encodes CDR1 SQVTM and CDR2 ANQGSEA. V lost 8 bases to trimming and J lost 5 bases, with 15 bases between them. About this clonotype itself: Its antigen is not identified.

TCRdb reprocessed the 5' RACE reads via MiXCR and lists one record per CDR3 protein. The data contain 350,000 to 500,000 distinct CDR3 sequences, less than 25% of them singletons. The chain couples TRBV29-1 to TRBJ2-5; D is unclear. Sequenced: PBMCs or a T cell subset sorted from them (not recorded which). The origin of this receptor is an adult woman who had mild COVID-19 (a few samples of this study predate the infection). Cell type and time point are not known. DNA of the CDR3: TGCAGCTATCGTGGTGTTCTGGAGACCCAGTACTTC. Translated: CSYRGVLETQYF.